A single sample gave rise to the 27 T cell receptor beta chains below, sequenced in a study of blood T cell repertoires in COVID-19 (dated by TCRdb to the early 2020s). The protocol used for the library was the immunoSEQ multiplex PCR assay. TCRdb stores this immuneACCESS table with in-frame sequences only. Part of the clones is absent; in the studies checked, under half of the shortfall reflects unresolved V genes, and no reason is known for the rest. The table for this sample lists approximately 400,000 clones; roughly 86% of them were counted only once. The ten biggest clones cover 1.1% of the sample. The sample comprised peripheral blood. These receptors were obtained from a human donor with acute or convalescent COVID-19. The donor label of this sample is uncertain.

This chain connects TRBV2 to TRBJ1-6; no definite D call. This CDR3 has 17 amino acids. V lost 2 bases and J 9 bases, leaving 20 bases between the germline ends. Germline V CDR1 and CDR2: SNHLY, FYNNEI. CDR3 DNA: TGTGCCAGCAGTGAATTGATCGGGGTCTTAATCAGTTCACCCCTCCACTTT. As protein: CASSELIGVLISSPLHF.

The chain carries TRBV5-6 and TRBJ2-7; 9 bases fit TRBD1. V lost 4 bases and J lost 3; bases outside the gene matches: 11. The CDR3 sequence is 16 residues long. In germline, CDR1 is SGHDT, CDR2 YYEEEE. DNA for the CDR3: TGTGCCAGCAGCCCATCGGCGGGACAGGGCTTCTACGAGCAGTACTTC. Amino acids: CASSPSAGQGFYEQYF.

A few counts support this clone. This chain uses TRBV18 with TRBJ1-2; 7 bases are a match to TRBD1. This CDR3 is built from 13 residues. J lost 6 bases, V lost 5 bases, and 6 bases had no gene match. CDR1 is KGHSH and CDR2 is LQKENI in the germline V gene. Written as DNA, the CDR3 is TGTGCCAGCTCAGCTGACAGGGAGGATGGCTACACCTTC. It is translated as CASSADREDGYTF.

The CDR3 coding sequence is TGTGCCAGCAGCTTGATTAGCCTCAATGAGCAGTTCTTC. It is translated as CASSLISLNEQFF. This chain joins TRBV7-9 and TRBJ2-1; D is uncertain. The CDR3 extends over 13 amino acids. Germline CDR1 reads SEHNR; CDR2 reads FQNEAQ (reference sequence). Trimming stripped 3 bases from V and 6 bases from J, with 9 bases between.

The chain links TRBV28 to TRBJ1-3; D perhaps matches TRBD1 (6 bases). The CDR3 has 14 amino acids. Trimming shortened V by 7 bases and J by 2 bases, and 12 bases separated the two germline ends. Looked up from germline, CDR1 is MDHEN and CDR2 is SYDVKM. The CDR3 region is CASIRGGAGNTIYF. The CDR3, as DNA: TGTGCCAGCATACGAGGGGGAGCTGGAAACACCATATATTTT. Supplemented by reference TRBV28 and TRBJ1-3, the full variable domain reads DVKVTQSSRYLVKRTGEKVFLECVQDMDHENMFWYRQDPGLGLRLIYFSYDVKMKEKGDIPEGYSVSREKKERFSLILESASTNQTSMYLCASIRGGAGNTIYFGEGSWLTVV.

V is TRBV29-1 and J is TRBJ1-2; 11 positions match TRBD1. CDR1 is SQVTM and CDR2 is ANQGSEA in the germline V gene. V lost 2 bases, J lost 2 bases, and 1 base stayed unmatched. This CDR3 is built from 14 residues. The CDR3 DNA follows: TGCAGCGTTGAAAGGACAGGGGGCAACTATGGCTACACCTTC. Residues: CSVERTGGNYGYTF.

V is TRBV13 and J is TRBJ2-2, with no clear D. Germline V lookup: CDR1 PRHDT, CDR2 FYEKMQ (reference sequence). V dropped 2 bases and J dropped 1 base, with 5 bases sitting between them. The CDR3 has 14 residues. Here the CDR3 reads CASSLWQNTGELFF. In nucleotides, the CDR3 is TGTGCCAGCAGCTTATGGCAGAACACCGGGGAGCTGTTTTTT.

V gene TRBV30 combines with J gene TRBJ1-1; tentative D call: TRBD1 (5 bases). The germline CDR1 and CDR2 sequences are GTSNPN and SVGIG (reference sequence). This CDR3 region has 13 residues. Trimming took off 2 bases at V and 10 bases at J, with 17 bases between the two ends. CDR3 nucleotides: TGTGCCTGGAGTACCCTCGGGGGATTTTCAGCTTTCTTT. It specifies CAWSTLGGFSAFF. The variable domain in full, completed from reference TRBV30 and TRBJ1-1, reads SQTIHQWPATLVQPVGSPLSLECTVEGTSNPNLYWYRQAAGRGLQLLFYSVGIGQISSEVPQNLSASRPQDRQFILSSKKLLLSDSGFYLCAWSTLGGFSAFFGQGTRLTVV.

Here the CDR3 reads CASSVDPGMGSTEAFF. In DNA, the CDR3 is TGTGCCAGCAGCGTAGATCCGGGGATGGGTTCCACTGAAGCTTTCTTT. The chain combines TRBV9 with TRBJ1-1, with D hard to call. This CDR3 is 16 amino acids long. V lost 0 bases to trimming and J lost 4 bases, with 16 bases between them. Germline-derived CDR1 and CDR2 are SGDLS and YYNGEE.

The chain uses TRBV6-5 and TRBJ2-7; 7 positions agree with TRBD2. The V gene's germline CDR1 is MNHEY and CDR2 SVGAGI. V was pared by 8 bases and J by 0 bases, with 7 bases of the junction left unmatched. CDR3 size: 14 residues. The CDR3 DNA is TGTGCCAGCGTTCGGGGCGGGAGCTCCTACGAGCAGTACTTC. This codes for CASVRGGSSYEQYF.

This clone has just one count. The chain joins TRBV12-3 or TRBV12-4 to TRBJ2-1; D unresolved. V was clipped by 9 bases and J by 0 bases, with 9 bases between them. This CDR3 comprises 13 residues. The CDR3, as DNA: TGTGCCAGTAGAAGTCGCTCCTACAATGAGCAGTTCTTC. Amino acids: CASRSRSYNEQFF.

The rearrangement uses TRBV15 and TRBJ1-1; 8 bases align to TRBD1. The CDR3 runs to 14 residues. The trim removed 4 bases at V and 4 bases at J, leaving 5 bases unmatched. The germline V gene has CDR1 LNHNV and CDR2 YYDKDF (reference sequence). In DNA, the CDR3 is TGTGCCACCAGCATCTACAGGGGGGGCACTGAAGCTTTCTTT. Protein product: CATSIYRGGTEAFF. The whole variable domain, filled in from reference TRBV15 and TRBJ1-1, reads DAMVIQNPRYQVTQFGKPVTLSCSQTLNHNVMYWYQQKSSQAPKLLFHYYDKDFNNEADTPDNFQSRRPNTSFCFLDIRSPGLGDTAMYLCATSIYRGGTEAFFGQGTRLTVV.

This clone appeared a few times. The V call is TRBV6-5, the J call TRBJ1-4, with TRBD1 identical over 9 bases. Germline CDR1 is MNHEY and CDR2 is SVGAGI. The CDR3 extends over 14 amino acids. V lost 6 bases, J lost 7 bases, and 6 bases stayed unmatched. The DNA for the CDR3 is TGTGCCAGCAGGGACAGGGGTTGGGTTGAAAAACTGTTTTTT. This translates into CASRDRGWVEKLFF.

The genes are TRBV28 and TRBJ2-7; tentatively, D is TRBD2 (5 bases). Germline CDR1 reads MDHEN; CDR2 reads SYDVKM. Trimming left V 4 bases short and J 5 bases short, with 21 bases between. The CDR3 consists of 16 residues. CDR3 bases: TGTGCCAGCAGTTCCTACAGACGATCTTGGCGGGACGAGCAGTACTTC. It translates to CASSSYRRSWRDEQYF.

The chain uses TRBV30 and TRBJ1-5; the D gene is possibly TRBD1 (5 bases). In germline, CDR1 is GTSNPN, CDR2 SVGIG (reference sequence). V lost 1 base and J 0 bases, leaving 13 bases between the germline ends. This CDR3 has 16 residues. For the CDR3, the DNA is TGTGCCTGGAGTGGGAGACAGATCTATAGCAATCAGCCCCAGCATTTT. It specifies CAWSGRQIYSNQPQHF. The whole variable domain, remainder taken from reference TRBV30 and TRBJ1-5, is SQTIHQWPATLVQPVGSPLSLECTVEGTSNPNLYWYRQAAGRGLQLLFYSVGIGQISSEVPQNLSASRPQDRQFILSSKKLLLSDSGFYLCAWSGRQIYSNQPQHFGDGTRLSIL.

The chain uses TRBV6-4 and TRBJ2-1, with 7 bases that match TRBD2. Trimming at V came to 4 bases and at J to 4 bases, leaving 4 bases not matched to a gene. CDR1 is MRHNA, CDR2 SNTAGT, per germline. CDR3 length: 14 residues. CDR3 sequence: CASSASGEYNEQFF. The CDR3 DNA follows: TGTGCCAGCAGTGCTAGCGGAGAATACAATGAGCAGTTCTTC.

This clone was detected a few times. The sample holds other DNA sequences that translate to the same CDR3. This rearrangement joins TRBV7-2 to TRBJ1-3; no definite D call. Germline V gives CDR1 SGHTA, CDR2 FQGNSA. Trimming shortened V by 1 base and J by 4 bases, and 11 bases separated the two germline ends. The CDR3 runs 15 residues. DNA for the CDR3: TGTGCCAGCAGCTTAGGCCCAGGCACCGGAAACACCATATATTTT. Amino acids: CASSLGPGTGNTIYF.

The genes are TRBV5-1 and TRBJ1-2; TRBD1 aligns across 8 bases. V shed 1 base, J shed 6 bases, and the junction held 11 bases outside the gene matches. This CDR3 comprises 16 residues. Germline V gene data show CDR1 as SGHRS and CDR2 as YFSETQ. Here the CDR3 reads CASSLQAGGSYDGYTF. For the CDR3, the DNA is TGCGCCAGCAGCTTGCAAGCAGGGGGCAGTTACGATGGCTACACCTTC.

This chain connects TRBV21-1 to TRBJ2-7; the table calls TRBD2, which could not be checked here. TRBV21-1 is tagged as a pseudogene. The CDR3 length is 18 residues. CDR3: CASSKVGLAGTDSYEQYF. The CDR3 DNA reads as TGTGCCAGCAGCAAGGTCGGGCTAGCGGGAACCGACTCCTACGAGCAGTACTTC.

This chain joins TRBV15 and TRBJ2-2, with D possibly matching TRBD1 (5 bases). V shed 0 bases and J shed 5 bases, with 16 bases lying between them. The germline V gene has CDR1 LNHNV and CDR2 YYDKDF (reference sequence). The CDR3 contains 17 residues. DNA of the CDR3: TGTGCCACCAGCAGAGACTTTCAGGGATCGTCTACCGGGGAGCTGTTTTTT. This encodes CATSRDFQGSSTGELFF.

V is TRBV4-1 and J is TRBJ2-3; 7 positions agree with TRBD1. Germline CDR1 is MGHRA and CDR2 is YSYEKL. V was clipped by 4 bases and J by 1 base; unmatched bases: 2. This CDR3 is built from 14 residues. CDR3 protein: CASSLGQGTDTQYF. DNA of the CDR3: TGCGCCAGCAGCCTCGGACAGGGCACAGATACGCAGTATTTT.

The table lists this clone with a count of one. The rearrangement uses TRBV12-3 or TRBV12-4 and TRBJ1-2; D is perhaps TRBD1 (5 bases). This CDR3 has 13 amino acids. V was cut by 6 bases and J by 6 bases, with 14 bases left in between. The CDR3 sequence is CASSQDIIDGYTF. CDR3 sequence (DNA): TGTGCCAGCAGCCAGGACATAATCGATGGCTACACCTTC.

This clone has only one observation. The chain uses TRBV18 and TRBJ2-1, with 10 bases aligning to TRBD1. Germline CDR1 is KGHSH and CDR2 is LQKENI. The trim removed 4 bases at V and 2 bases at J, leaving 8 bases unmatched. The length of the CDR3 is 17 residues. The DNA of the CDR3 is TGTGCCAGCTCACTCACCGGGACAGGGGCCGCCTACAATGAGCAGTTCTTC. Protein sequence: CASSLTGTGAAYNEQFF.

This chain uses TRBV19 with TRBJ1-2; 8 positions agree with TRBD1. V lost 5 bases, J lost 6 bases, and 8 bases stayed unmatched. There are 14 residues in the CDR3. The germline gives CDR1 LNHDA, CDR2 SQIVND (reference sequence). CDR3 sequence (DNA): TGTGCCAGTAGTCCGGGGACAGGACGGGATGGCTACACCTTC. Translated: CASSPGTGRDGYTF.

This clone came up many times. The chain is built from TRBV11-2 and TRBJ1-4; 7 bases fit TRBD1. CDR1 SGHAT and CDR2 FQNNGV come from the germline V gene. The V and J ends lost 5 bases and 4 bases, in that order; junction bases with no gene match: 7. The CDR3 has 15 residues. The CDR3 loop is CASSRWDSVNEKLFF. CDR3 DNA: TGTGCCAGCAGCCGATGGGACAGTGTTAATGAAAAACTGTTTTTT. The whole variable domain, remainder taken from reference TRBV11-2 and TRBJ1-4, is EAGVAQSPRYKIIEKRQSVAFWCNPISGHATLYWYQQILGQGPKLLIQFQNNGVVDDSQLPKDRFSAERLKGVDSTLKIQPAKLEDSAVYLCASSRWDSVNEKLFFGSGTQLSVL.

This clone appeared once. In DNA form, the CDR3 reads TGTGCCAGCAGCTCCAGATCTAGCGGGAGATATGAGCAGTTCTTC. Translating gives CASSSRSSGRYEQFF. The gene calls are TRBV5-8 and TRBJ2-1; TRBD2 aligns across 10 bases. The germline CDR1 and CDR2 sequences are SGHTS and YDEGEE. The CDR3 has 15 amino acids. V dropped 3 bases and J dropped 8; count of bases not matched to a gene: 8.

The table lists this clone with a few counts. The CDR3 nucleotides are TGTGCCAGCAGCTTAGAATACAGGGTCGTCGGCTACACCTTC. Translated, it gives CASSLEYRVVGYTF. The V gene is TRBV7-9, the J gene TRBJ1-2; TRBD1 is a possible D gene (6 bases). Germline V gives CDR1 SEHNR, CDR2 FQNEAQ (reference sequence). Trimming stripped 1 base from V and 8 bases from J, with 14 bases between. This CDR3 has 14 residues.